This entry describes one T cell receptor (beta chain). This sample is part of a study of blood T cell repertoires in COVID-19. Study summary: T cells, B-cell-depleted T cells, or PBMCs provided the cDNA or gDNA that served as material.

Original methodology: Amplification of reference gene primers was used by the study to estimate nucleated cell counts. The data were produced by immunoSEQ multiplex PCR, yet TCRdb's version contains in-frame clones alone and is incomplete. The DNA was the basis for D and trimming; V, J and clone size are from that table. The table shows about 240,000 clones, with roughly 80% occurring only once. CDR1 LNHDA and CDR2 SQIVND come from the germline V gene (reference sequence). The CDR3 consists of 15 residues. Trimming took 10 bases from V and 0 from J, leaving 16 bases between them. The sequenced material came from peripheral blood. This sequence originates from a woman aged 18-29 years with acute or convalescent COVID-19. This rearrangement joins TRBV19 to TRBJ1-5; D is possibly TRBD1 (6 bases). CDR3 in DNA: TGTGCCACCTCAGAGGACAGTTTTAGCAATCAGCCCCAGCATTTT. This encodes CATSEDSFSNQPQHF.